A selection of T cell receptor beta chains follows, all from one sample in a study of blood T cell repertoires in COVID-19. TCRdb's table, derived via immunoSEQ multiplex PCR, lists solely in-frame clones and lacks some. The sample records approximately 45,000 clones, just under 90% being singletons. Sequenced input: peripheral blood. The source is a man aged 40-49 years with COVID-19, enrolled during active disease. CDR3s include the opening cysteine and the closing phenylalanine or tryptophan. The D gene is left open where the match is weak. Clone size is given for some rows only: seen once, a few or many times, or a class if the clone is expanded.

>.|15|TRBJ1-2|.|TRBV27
TGTGCCAGCAGTTCACTTCCTCGCAGGGACTATGGCTACACCTTC
CASSSLPRRDYGYTF
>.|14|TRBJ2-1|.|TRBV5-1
TGCGCCAGCAGCAGTTCCGGACAGAACAATGAGCAGTTCTTC
CASSSSGQNNEQFF
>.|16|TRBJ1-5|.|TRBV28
TGTGCCAGCAGGCCTCCCGGGGGAAATAGCAATCAGCCCCAGCATTTT
CASRPPGGNSNQPQHF
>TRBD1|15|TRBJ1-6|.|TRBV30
TGTGCCTTTCATATGGCCGGGACAGGGTATTCACCCCTCCACTTT
CAFHMAGTGYSPLHF
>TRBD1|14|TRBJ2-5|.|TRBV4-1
TGCGCCAGCAGCCAACGGGACAGGGGTGAGACCCAGTACTTC
CASSQRDRGETQYF
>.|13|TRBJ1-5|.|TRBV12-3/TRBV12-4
TGTGCCAGCAGTTTAAAGGGGAAGCAGCCCCAGCATTTT
CASSLKGKQPQHF
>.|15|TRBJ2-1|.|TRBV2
TGTGCCAGCAGTGAGAGGCAGGGCTCCTACAATGAGCAGTTCTTC
CASSERQGSYNEQFF
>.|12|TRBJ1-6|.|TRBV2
TGTGCCAGCAGAACCGGGAACCTACCCCTCCACTTT
CASRTGNLPLHF
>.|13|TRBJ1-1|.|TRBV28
TGTGCCAGCATACGGCAGGGGAACACTGAAGCTTTCTTT
CASIRQGNTEAFF
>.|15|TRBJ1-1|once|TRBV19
TGTGCCAGTAGTATTCGGTGGAGTGCGAACACTGAAGCTTTCTTT
CASSIRWSANTEAFF
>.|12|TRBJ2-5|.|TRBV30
TGTGCCTGGAAATACGGAGGAGAGACCCAGTACTTC
CAWKYGGETQYF
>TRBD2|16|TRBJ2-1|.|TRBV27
TGTGCCAGCAGTCCTGGGACTAGCGGGAAGTACAATGAGCAGTTCTTC
CASSPGTSGKYNEQFF
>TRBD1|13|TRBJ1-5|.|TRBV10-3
TGTGCCATCAGTGAAAGGACAGGGGAACCCCAGCATTTT
CAISERTGEPQHF
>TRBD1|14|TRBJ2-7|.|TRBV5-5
TGTGCCAGCACCACCGGGACAGGGGGCGTCGAGCAGTACTTC
CASTTGTGGVEQYF
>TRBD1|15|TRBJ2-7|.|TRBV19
TGTGCCAGTAGTTACACGGACAGGGGCTCCTACGAGCAGTACTTC
CASSYTDRGSYEQYF
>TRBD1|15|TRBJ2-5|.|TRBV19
TGTGCCAGTAGTCCCCTAGACAGGGCCCAAGAGACCCAGTACTTC
CASSPLDRAQETQYF
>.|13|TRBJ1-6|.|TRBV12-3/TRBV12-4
TGTGCCAGCAGCAGGGTCGATTATTCACCCCTCCACTTT
CASSRVDYSPLHF
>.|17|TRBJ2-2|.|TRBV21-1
TGTGCCAGCAGCAAACCCGACCCGCGGAGATTAGACGGGGAGCTGTTTTTT
CASSKPDPRRLDGELFF
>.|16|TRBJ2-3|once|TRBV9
TGTGCCAGCAGCGCCGAGGGGGTCTCCGGCACAGATACGCAGTATTTT
CASSAEGVSGTDTQYF
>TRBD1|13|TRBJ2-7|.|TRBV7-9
TGTGCCAGCAGGATGGACAGGGAAATCGAGCAGTACTTC
CASRMDREIEQYF
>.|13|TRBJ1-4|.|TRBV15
TGTGCCACCAGCAGAGATCAGTATGAAAAACTGTTTTTT
CATSRDQYEKLFF
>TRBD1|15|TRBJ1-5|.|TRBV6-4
TGTGCCAGCAGACCCCGGGACAGGGGTAATCAGCCCCAGCATTTT
CASRPRDRGNQPQHF
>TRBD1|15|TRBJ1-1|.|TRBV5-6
TGTGCCAGCAGCTTGTGGGACAGGACGCACACTGAAGCTTTCTTT
CASSLWDRTHTEAFF
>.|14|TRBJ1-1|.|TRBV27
TGTGCCAGCAGTCTAAACCCATCGAACACTGAAGCTTTCTTT
CASSLNPSNTEAFF
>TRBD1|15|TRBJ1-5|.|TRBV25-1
TGTGCCAGCAGTGAAGGGGACAGGGCTGGGCAGCCCCAGCATTTT
CASSEGDRAGQPQHF
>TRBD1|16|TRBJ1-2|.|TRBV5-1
TGCGCCAGCAGCTTAGCCCTGGGACAGGGGGCTTTTGGCTACACCTTC
CASSLALGQGAFGYTF
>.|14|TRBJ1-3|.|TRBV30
TGTGCCTGGAGTCTACCCCTAATTCCAAACACCATATATTTT
CAWSLPLIPNTIYF
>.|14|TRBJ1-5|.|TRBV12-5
TGTGCTAGTGCCTTGGGGCAGGGAAACCAGCCCCAGCATTTT
CASALGQGNQPQHF
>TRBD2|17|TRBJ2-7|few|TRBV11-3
TGTGCCAGCATATCAGTGGGCGGGAGGGCCAGACACTACGAGCAGTACTTC
CASISVGGRARHYEQYF
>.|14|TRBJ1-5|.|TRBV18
TGTGCCAGCTCCCCTTCGACGGGTGATCAGCCCCAGCATTTT
CASSPSTGDQPQHF
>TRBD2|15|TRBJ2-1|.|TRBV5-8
TGTGCCAGCAGCTATGGGACTAGCGGATACAATGAGCAGTTCTTC
CASSYGTSGYNEQFF
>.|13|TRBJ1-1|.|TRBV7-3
TGTGCCAGCAGCTTAAGTGGCGGCACTGAAGCTTTCTTT
CASSLSGGTEAFF
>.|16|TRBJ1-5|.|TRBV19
TGTGCCAGTAGTACCATCGGAGGGGTAACTGGTCAGCCCCAGCATTTT
CASSTIGGVTGQPQHF
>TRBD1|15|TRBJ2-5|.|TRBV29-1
TGCAGCGTAACAGGCAGGGGGCAGGTTCAGGAGACCCAGTACTTC
CSVTGRGQVQETQYF
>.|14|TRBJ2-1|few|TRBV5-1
TGCGCCAGCAGCCGGGAAGACGGTAACAATGAGCAGTTCTTC
CASSREDGNNEQFF
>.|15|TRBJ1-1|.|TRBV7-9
TGTGCCAGCAGCTTAAGGCGGGGAGGGGGCACTGAAGCTTTCTTT
CASSLRRGGGTEAFF
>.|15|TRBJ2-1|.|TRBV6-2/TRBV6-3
TGTGCCAGCAGTTACGGTAGGGGGGGCTACAATGAGCAGTTCTTC
CASSYGRGGYNEQFF
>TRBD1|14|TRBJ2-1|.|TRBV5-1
TGCGCCAGCAGCTGGACAGGGTCGGGCAATGAGCAGTTCTTC
CASSWTGSGNEQFF
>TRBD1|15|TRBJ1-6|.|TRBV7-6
TGTGCCAGCAGCCCGGGACAGGGGGCTAATTCACCCCTCCACTTT
CASSPGQGANSPLHF
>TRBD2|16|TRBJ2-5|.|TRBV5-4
TGTGCCAGCAGCTACTTAGCGGGGGGCCACCAAGAGACCCAGTACTTC
CASSYLAGGHQETQYF
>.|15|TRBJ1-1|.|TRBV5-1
TGCGCCAGCAGCTTGGAACCAGGGCAGGGAACTGAAGCTTTCTTT
CASSLEPGQGTEAFF
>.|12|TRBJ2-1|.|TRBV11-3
TGTGCCAGCAGCTTCAGCGGCAATGAGCAGTTCTTC
CASSFSGNEQFF
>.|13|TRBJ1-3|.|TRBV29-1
TGCAGCGTTGAGTTTAATTCTGGAAACACCATATATTTT
CSVEFNSGNTIYF
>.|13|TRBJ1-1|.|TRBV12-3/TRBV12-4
TGTGCCAGCAGCCTGCTCCGGGGAACTGAAGCTTTCTTT
CASSLLRGTEAFF
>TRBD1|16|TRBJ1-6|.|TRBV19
TGTGCCAGTAGTATACAGGGGGCGACCGGGAATTCACCCCTCCACTTT
CASSIQGATGNSPLHF
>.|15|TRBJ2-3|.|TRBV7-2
TGTGCCAGCAGCTTAGCTTGGCCCCTCCCGGATACGCAGTATTTT
CASSLAWPLPDTQYF
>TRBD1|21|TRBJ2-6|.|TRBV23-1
TGCGCCAGCAGTCAATCGGTTCCGAGGGACAGGAACTCCTCTGGGGCCAACGTCCTGACTTTC
CASSQSVPRDRNSSGANVLTF
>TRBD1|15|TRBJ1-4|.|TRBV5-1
TGCGCCAGCAGCTTGACAGGGACAGGGGGAGAAAAACTGTTTTTT
CASSLTGTGGEKLFF
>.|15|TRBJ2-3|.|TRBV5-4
TGTGCCAGCAGCTTGGTTGCGGTTAGCACAGATACGCAGTATTTT
CASSLVAVSTDTQYF
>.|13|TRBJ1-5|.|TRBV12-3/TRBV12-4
TGTGCCAGCAGACGCAATCAGGTTCAGCCCCAGCATTTT
CASRRNQVQPQHF
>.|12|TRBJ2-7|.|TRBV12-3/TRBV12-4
TGTGCCAGCAGTCTCATGAGATACGAGCAGTACTTC
CASSLMRYEQYF
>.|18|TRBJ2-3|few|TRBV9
TGTGCCAGCAGCGTCGACCCCAGTTGGCGGGCTAGCACAGATACGCAGTATTTT
CASSVDPSWRASTDTQYF
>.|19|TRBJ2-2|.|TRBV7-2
TGTGCCAGCAGCGGGACGGGGAGGCTAGCGAGGGTTTCCACCGGGGAGCTGTTTTTT
CASSGTGRLARVSTGELFF
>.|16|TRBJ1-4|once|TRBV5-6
TGTGCCAGCAGCTTGTCGGCAGGGTATGACTTGGAAAAACTGTTTTTT
CASSLSAGYDLEKLFF
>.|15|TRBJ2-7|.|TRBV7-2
TGTGCCAGCAGCTTAGGGCGGGGCCTCTCCTACGAGCAGTACTTC
CASSLGRGLSYEQYF
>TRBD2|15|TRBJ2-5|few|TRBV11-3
TGTGCCAGCAGCTTAGGACTAGCGGGGCAAGAGACCCAGTACTTC
CASSLGLAGQETQYF
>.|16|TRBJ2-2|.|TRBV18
TGTGCCAGCTCACCGATCTCCGGGGGGCACACCGGGGAGCTGTTTTTT
CASSPISGGHTGELFF
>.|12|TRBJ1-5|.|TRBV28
TGTGCCAGCAGTTTACAGGTTCAGCCCCAGCATTTT
CASSLQVQPQHF
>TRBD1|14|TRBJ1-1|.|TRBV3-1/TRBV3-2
TGTGCCAGCAGGCGTGGCACAGGGGGGACTGAAGCTTTCTTT
CASRRGTGGTEAFF
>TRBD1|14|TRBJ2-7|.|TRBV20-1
TGCAGTGCTAGTGAACAGGGGGCCAGGTACGAGCAGTACTTC
CSASEQGARYEQYF